Here is one TCR beta chain with its context. The antigen is unknown. The CDR3 is 13 amino acids. V gave up 2 bases and J gave up 2 bases, with 7 bases separating them. Germline-derived CDR1 and CDR2 are KGHSH and LQKENI. Both 60 Vbeta primers and 13 Jbeta primers went into the PCR. The method was immunoSEQ multiplex PCR; TCRdb's version includes in-frame clones alone and lacks a portion of them. The sample table includes about 30,000 clones. The entry originates in a study of cytomegalovirus exposure and HLA in healthy donors. Findings of the study overall: In a later analysis, donors in an Asian-associated ancestry cluster reportedly had fewer N-insertions in productive TCRs than the cohort mean. In presence/absence analyses, roughly uniform sequencing depth across donors was assumed.

The TCR comes from a female donor in good health and CMV-seronegative. Source material: PBMCs. The rearrangement joins TRBV18 to TRBJ2-7, with D perhaps TRBD2 (5 bases). The CDR3 protein is CASSPFGAYEQYF. Here the CDR3 DNA reads TGTGCCAGCTCACCATTCGGGGCCTACGAGCAGTACTTC.